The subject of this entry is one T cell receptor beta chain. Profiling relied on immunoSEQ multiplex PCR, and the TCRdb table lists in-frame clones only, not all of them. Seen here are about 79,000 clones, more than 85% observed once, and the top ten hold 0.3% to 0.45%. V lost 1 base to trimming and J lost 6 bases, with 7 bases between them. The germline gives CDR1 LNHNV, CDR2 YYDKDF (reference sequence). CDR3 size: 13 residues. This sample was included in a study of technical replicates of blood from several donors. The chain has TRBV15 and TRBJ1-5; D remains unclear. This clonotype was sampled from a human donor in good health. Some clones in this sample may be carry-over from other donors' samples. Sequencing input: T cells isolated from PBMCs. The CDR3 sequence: CATSRVGGQPQHF. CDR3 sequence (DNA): TGTGCCACCAGCAGAGTTGGAGGTCAGCCCCAGCATTTT.